A selection of T cell receptor beta chains follows, all from one sample in a study of cytomegalovirus exposure and HLA in healthy donors. Libraries were prepared by immunoSEQ multiplex PCR; TCRdb keeps only in-frame clonotypes and omits some of them. The sample has tens of thousands of clones, approximately 71% seen once. Sequencing was carried out using PBMCs. These TCRs come from a man in his fifties in good health and CMV-seronegative. CDR3s include the opening cysteine and the closing phenylalanine or tryptophan. The order of the fields is clone size, J gene, D gene, V gene, CDR3 DNA, CDR3 protein. D genes are given only for firm matches. Expanded clones are given a class, and other clones once, few, many or no size at all.

few	TRBJ1-2	TRBD1	TRBV27	TGTGCCAGCAGCGAGACAGGGTGGAACTATGGCTACACCTTC	CASSETGWNYGYTF
.	TRBJ1-1	TRBD1	TRBV6-6	TGTGCCAGCAGTTACACCCCGACAGGGGGCACTGAAGCTTTCTTT	CASSYTPTGGTEAFF
.	TRBJ2-7	.	TRBV7-9	TGTGCCAGCAGCCCCGAGGGACAAAACTACGAGCAGTACTTC	CASSPEGQNYEQYF
medium-sized	TRBJ2-3	TRBD2	TRBV5-1	TGCGCCAGCAGCTTGGCCGGGCTAGGCGGGGGATCAGATACGCAGTATTTT	CASSLAGLGGGSDTQYF
few	TRBJ2-7	TRBD2	TRBV10-2	TGCGCCAGCAGTGAGGGACTGCGGGACCGGGGGGACGAGCAGTACTTC	CASSEGLRDRGDEQYF
.	TRBJ1-5	.	TRBV9	TGTGCCAGCGTTTGGAGAAGAGAGGCCCAGCCCCAGCATTTT	CASVWRREAQPQHF
.	TRBJ1-2	.	TRBV6-1	TGTGCCAGCACCCGGGGGGAGCGCCGGGAGGGCTACACCTTC	CASTRGERREGYTF
.	TRBJ1-4	.	TRBV2	TGTGCCAGCAGTGATAGAGGGGGAAATGAAAAACTGTTTTTT	CASSDRGGNEKLFF
.	TRBJ1-1	.	TRBV10-3	TGTGCCATCAGCCTAGACAGTGTGATGAACACTGAAGCTTTCTTT	CAISLDSVMNTEAFF
.	TRBJ2-3	TRBD2	TRBV2	TGTGCCAGCCGTGCTGGCGGGGGAGTGTCAGATACGCAGTATTTT	CASRAGGGVSDTQYF
.	TRBJ1-1	TRBD1	TRBV27	TGTGCCAGCAGTTCGAACAGGGGCGGTGGCTGGAACACTGCAGCTTTCTTT	CASSSNRGGGWNTAAFF